Shown below are 5 T cell receptor beta chains from a single sample sequenced in a study of Graves' ophthalmopathy and Graves' hyperthyroidism. RNA transcripts were the template, and TCR beta CDR3 regions were amplified from them. HTBI-primed first-round RT-PCR preceded second-round multiplex PCR. TCRdb recomputed calls from the multiplex PCR reads with MiXCR, one row per CDR3 protein. The sample holds around 1.1 million distinct CDR3 sequences, less than 45% seen once. The sequencing input was peripheral blood or thyroid tissue (not recorded which). Receptors were obtained from an adult man with Graves' hyperthyroidism.

A few counts support this clonotype. The genes are TRBV7-9 and TRBJ2-7; 12 bases align to TRBD2. After removal of 4 bases from V and 4 bases from J, the junction contained 2 bases not matched to a gene. This CDR3 region has 14 residues. Germline CDR1 and CDR2: SEHNR and FQNEAQ (reference sequence). The CDR3 region is CASSSSGREYEQYF. CDR3 nucleotides: TGTGCCAGCAGCTCTAGCGGGAGGGAATACGAGCAGTACTTC.

This clonotype was found many times. V and J are TRBV7-9 and TRBJ2-7; TRBD2 matches 12 bases. With V trimmed by 4 bases and J by 6 bases, 10 bases remained unmatched. Germline V gene sequence: CDR1 SEHNR, CDR2 FQNEAQ (reference sequence). The CDR3 has 16 residues. CDR3 in DNA: TGTGCCAGCAGCTCCCTCTGGACTAGCGGGAAGGGCGAGCAGTACTTC. This translates into CASSSLWTSGKGEQYF. The variable domain in full, with the rest retrieved from reference TRBV7-9 and TRBJ2-7, is DTGVSQNPRHKITKRGQNVTFRCDPISEHNRLYWYRQTLGQGPEFLTYFQNEAQLEKSRLLSDRFSAERPKGSFSTLEIQRTEQGDSAMYLCASSSLWTSGKGEQYFGPGTRLTVT.

This clonotype was found many times. V and J are TRBV12-3 or TRBV12-4 and TRBJ1-4, with TRBD1 matching 8 bases. This CDR3 is built from 14 residues. After removal of 6 bases from V and 5 bases from J, the junction contained 5 bases not matched to a gene. The CDR3 loop is CASSRTGRNEKLFF. In nucleotides, the CDR3 is TGTGCCAGCAGCCGGACAGGGAGAAATGAAAAACTGTTTTTT.

The J gene is TRBJ1-5, the V gene TRBV10-3; tentatively, D is TRBD1 (5 bases). Trimming cost V 0 bases and J 2 bases, with 11 bases left between them. The CDR3 runs to 16 residues. Per germline, CDR1 ENHRY and CDR2 SYGVKD. The chain's CDR3 is CAISESRGGGNQPQHF. CDR3 DNA: TGTGCCATCAGTGAGTCGAGAGGAGGGGGCAATCAGCCCCAGCATTTT.

This clonotype was seen ten or more times. A read error may produce the germline difference seen at one junction end. The CDR3 sequence is CASSLGPNTEAFF. CDR3 DNA: TGTGCCAGCAGCTTAGGACCGAACACTGAAGCTTTCTTT. The genes are TRBV5-1 and TRBJ1-1; D ambiguous. Germline V gives CDR1 SGHRS, CDR2 YFSETQ. CDR3 length: 13 residues. Full variable domain (remainder filled in from reference TRBV5-1 and TRBJ1-1): KAGVTQTPRYLIKTRGQQVTLSCSPISGHRSVSWYQQTPGQGLQFLFEYFSETQRNKGNFPGRFSGRQFSNSRSEMNVSTLELGDSALYLCASSLGPNTEAFFGQGTRLTVV.